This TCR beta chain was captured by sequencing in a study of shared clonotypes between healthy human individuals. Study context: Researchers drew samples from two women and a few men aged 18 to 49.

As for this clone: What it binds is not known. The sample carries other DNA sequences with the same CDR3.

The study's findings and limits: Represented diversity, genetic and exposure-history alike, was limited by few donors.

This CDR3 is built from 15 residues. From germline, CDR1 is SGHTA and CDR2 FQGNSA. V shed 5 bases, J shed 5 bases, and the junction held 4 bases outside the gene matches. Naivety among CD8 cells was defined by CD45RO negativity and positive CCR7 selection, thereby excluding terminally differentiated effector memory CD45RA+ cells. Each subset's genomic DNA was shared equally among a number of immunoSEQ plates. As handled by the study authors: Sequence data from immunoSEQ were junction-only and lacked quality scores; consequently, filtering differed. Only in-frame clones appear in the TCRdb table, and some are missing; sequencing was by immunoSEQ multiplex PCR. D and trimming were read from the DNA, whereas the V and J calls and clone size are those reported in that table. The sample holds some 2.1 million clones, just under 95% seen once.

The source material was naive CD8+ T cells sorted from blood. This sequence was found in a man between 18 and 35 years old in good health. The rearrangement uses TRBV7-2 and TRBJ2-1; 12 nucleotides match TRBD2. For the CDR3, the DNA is TGTGCCAGCAGCCTGCTAGCGGGAGGGGACAATGAGCAGTTCTTC. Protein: CASSLLAGGDNEQFF.